This T cell receptor beta chain was observed in a study of T cells in pancreatic ductal adenocarcinoma. Surgery without prior neoadjuvant therapy was the treatment of the selected pancreatic ductal adenocarcinoma patients. Sequenced by immunoSEQ multiplex PCR; TCRdb stores in-frame clones only, minus some. The sample has around 94,000 clones, 90% to 95% seen once. V dropped 2 bases and J dropped 5; count of bases not matched to a gene: 8. The germline gives CDR1 SGHRS, CDR2 YFSETQ. CDR3 length: 16 residues. This clone was observed a single time. Its antigen is undetermined. Study outcomes and limitations: Tumor samples had fewer productive templates and approximately 8-fold fewer unique clonotypes than blood.

This receptor was taken from a human donor with pancreatic ductal adenocarcinoma. Specimen: PBMCs. The V call is TRBV5-1, the J call TRBJ2-5, with 11 bases matching TRBD2. Here the CDR3 reads CASSFGSGRAVETQYF. The CDR3 DNA reads as TGCGCCAGCAGCTTCGGTAGCGGGAGGGCGGTTGAGACCCAGTACTTC.